The clone carrying this T cell receptor beta chain was picked up one time. The data are from a study of shared clonotypes between healthy human individuals. Replicate PCRs run on unsorted PBMC used 250 to 300 ng DNA, which was 31,000 or so T cell genomes. TCRdb keeps only in-frame clones here, not all; method: immunoSEQ multiplex PCR. The table records 90,000 to 100,000 clones, less than 60% of them present only once. V gave up 5 bases and J gave up 8 bases; unmatched junction bases: 7. The germline CDR1 and CDR2 sequences are SEHNR and FQNEAQ (reference sequence). The CDR3 consists of 14 residues. The donors, healthy adults who were HIV-negative, had experienced no recent acute infections or vaccinations. Donors comprised only Caucasian adults living in Nashville, Tennessee. Genomic DNA for unsorted samples was obtained from about 88 million PBMCs.

Sequencing was carried out using PBMCs. The gene calls are TRBV7-9 and TRBJ2-1; 9 bases map to TRBD2. The source is a woman in her thirties or forties in good health. Some clones in this sample may be carry-over from other donors' samples. The CDR3 loop is CASSVSGRRDEQFF. DNA for the CDR3: TGTGCCAGCAGCGTGAGCGGGAGGAGGGATGAGCAGTTCTTC.